This entry concerns a single T cell receptor (beta chain). This record belongs to a study of blood T cell repertoires in COVID-19. Overall study context: Samples came from the United States, Italy and Spain, spanning acute and convalescent COVID-19.

The protocol was immunoSEQ multiplex PCR, while the TCRdb copy is restricted to in-frame clones and leaves out a portion. The table has roughly 190,000 clones, around 84% seen once. The CDR3 is 15 residues long. Germline CDR1 is SGHVS and CDR2 is FQNEAQ. The V gene lost 4 bases and the J gene lost 2 bases, with 14 bases spanning the gap. The source material was PBMCs or T cells enriched from blood (not recorded which). This TCR was sampled from a woman aged 25-40 years who had been exposed to COVID-19. The V call is TRBV7-8, the J call TRBJ1-1, with a possible D match to TRBD1 (6 bases). For the CDR3, the DNA is TGTGCCAGCAGCTCCTTAACAGGGAGAAACACTGAAGCTTTCTTT. As protein: CASSSLTGRNTEAFF.